These T cell receptor beta chains were read from a single sample in a study of blood T cell repertoires in COVID-19. The method was immunoSEQ multiplex PCR; TCRdb's version includes in-frame clones alone and lacks a portion of them. The data show 400,000 to 450,000 clones, roughly 89% seen once. The sample taken for sequencing was peripheral blood. The receptors shown here come from a woman aged 30 to 39 with active or convalescent COVID-19. Both conserved end residues are part of each CDR3. The D gene is left open where the match is weak. Clone size is shown for a subset of rows, as once, few, many or a class of expanded clone.

j_call | clone_size | v_call | d_call | cdr3_nt | cdr3_aa
TRBJ1-5 | . | TRBV12-3/TRBV12-4 | . | TGTGCCAGCAGTTTAGGTTCCGGTCAGCCCCAGCATTTT | CASSLGSGQPQHF
TRBJ1-2 | . | TRBV6-4 | . | TGTGCCAGCAGTGACGACGAACAGGCGGACTATGGCTACACCTTC | CASSDDEQADYGYTF
TRBJ1-4 | . | TRBV4-1 | . | TGCGCCAGCAGCCAAGGAATGGCAGGGACTCCGTATGCAACTAATGAAAAACTGTTTTTT | CASSQGMAGTPYATNEKLFF
TRBJ2-7 | . | TRBV18 | TRBD2 | TGTGCCAGCTCGCTCACTAGCGGGAGGGCCGACGAGCAGTACTTC | CASSLTSGRADEQYF
TRBJ1-2 | once | TRBV27 | . | TGTGCCAGCAGTTTACAGGGGAAGGGCTATGGCTACACCTTC | CASSLQGKGYGYTF
TRBJ1-1 | few | TRBV6-1 | TRBD1 | TGTGCCAGCAGTGAGGGGGACAGGGGTTCATTTACTGAAGCTTTCTTT | CASSEGDRGSFTEAFF
TRBJ1-3 | . | TRBV7-2 | TRBD1 | TGTGCCAGCAGCCGGTTCTACAGGGGGCAAGAGTCTGGAAACACCATATATTTT | CASSRFYRGQESGNTIYF
TRBJ2-5 | . | TRBV3-1/TRBV3-2 | TRBD1 | TGTGCCAGCAGCCGACAGGGGACCTTCCAAGAGACCCAGTACTTC | CASSRQGTFQETQYF
TRBJ2-5 | few | TRBV5-4 | TRBD2 | TGTGCCAGCAGCTTGGTTTCTAGCGGGGGGCTCGTATACCAAGAGACCCAGTACTTC | CASSLVSSGGLVYQETQYF
TRBJ1-1 | . | TRBV7-9 | . | TGTGCCAGCACCACCTCGCGGGGGTTTACTGAAGCTTTCTTT | CASTTSRGFTEAFF
TRBJ2-1 | . | TRBV10-3 | TRBD2 | TGTGCCATCAGTGGACTAGCCTTAAGCTCCTACAATGAGCAGTTCTTC | CAISGLALSSYNEQFF
TRBJ1-1 | . | TRBV7-8 | . | TGTGCCAGCAGCTTAGCGGTGGCAGGGAACACTGAAGCTTTCTTT | CASSLAVAGNTEAFF
TRBJ2-5 | . | TRBV11-2 | TRBD1 | TGTGCCAGCAGCTTAGATGACGGACAGGGTTGGGAGACCCAGTACTTC | CASSLDDGQGWETQYF
TRBJ1-6 | . | TRBV9 | TRBD1 | TGTGCCAGCAGCGGGTCGCAGGGGGCAGGTTCACCCCTCCACTTT | CASSGSQGAGSPLHF
TRBJ1-5 | . | TRBV2 | TRBD1 | TGTGCCAGCAGTGAGTTGGGGACAGGAGAGTATAGCAATCAGCCCCAGCATTTT | CASSELGTGEYSNQPQHF
TRBJ1-1 | . | TRBV27 | TRBD1 | TGTGCCAGCAGTTTATCCGTAGAAGGGGGCGAGGCCTCTGAAGCTTTCTTT | CASSLSVEGGEASEAFF
TRBJ2-7 | . | TRBV5-1 | TRBD1 | TGCGCCAGCAGCCTCTACAGGGGATCTACCTACGAGCAGTACTTC | CASSLYRGSTYEQYF
TRBJ2-5 | . | TRBV7-9 | . | TGTGCCAGCAGCTTCCTCAGGGCAGAGGAGACCCAGTACTTC | CASSFLRAEETQYF
TRBJ1-1 | . | TRBV6-4 | . | TGTGCCAGCAGTGAAGGGACATCCCCTGAAGCTTTCTTT | CASSEGTSPEAFF
TRBJ2-2 | . | TRBV18 | . | TGTGCCAGCTCGGGGCTTTCGGTGATCGACACCGGGGAGCTGTTTTTT | CASSGLSVIDTGELFF
TRBJ1-5 | . | TRBV19 | . | TGTGCCAGTCGCCATGGGAGGGGGTATAGCAATCAGCCCCAGCATTTT | CASRHGRGYSNQPQHF
TRBJ1-6 | . | TRBV7-9 | . | TGTGCCAGCAGCGTCGGAGGAAGTCCGGGCCATTCACCCCTCCACTTT | CASSVGGSPGHSPLHF
TRBJ2-3 | . | TRBV9 | TRBD1 | TGTGCCAGCAGCCCTAGGGACAGAACAGATACGCAGTATTTT | CASSPRDRTDTQYF
TRBJ1-2 | . | TRBV3-1/TRBV3-2 | . | TGTGCCAGCAGCCCCTTAGAGGGCCTCGGTGGCTACACCTTC | CASSPLEGLGGYTF
TRBJ1-1 | . | TRBV27 | . | TGTGCCAGCAGCCCTCGGCAGGGAGGGACTGAAGCTTTCTTT | CASSPRQGGTEAFF
TRBJ1-1 | . | TRBV6-4 | . | TGTGCCAGCAGTCCACAGGGGAACACTGAAGCTTTCTTT | CASSPQGNTEAFF
TRBJ1-2 | . | TRBV6-5 | . | TGTGCCAGCAAGGACAGAGACGTCTATGGCTACACCTTC | CASKDRDVYGYTF
TRBJ1-1 | . | TRBV6-1 | . | TGTGCCAGCAGTGAAGCGCTAGGTGGAGGCACTGAAGCTTTCTTT | CASSEALGGGTEAFF
TRBJ2-3 | . | TRBV4-2 | . | TGTGCCAGCAGCCAAGCCCAACAGGGAGGGAGGGAGGTGGATACGCAGTATTTT | CASSQAQQGGREVDTQYF
TRBJ1-2 | . | TRBV13 | . | TGTGCCAGCAGTGAGAAGACAGGCGACTATGGCTACACCTTC | CASSEKTGDYGYTF
TRBJ2-1 | . | TRBV19 | . | TGTGCCAGTAGTATAGGTGGGACAAATTACAATGAGCAGTTCTTC | CASSIGGTNYNEQFF
TRBJ2-1 | . | TRBV5-6 | TRBD2 | TGTGCCAGCAGCTTAGCGGGGGGGCTCGGCAATGAGCAGTTCTTC | CASSLAGGLGNEQFF
TRBJ1-3 | once | TRBV13 | TRBD1 | TGTGCCAGCAGCACTCGGGACAGGGGCAAATCTGGAAACACCATATATTTT | CASSTRDRGKSGNTIYF
TRBJ2-7 | . | TRBV5-1 | TRBD1 | TGCGCCAGCAGCAAGACAGGGTTGGACTACGAGCAGTACTTC | CASSKTGLDYEQYF
TRBJ1-1 | . | TRBV29-1 | . | TGCAGCGTTGAAAAGCTGGGGAGGACTGAAGCTTTCTTT | CSVEKLGRTEAFF
TRBJ1-1 | . | TRBV27 | TRBD1 | TGTGCCAGCAGTTTACCGGGACAGAATGAAGCTTTCTTT | CASSLPGQNEAFF